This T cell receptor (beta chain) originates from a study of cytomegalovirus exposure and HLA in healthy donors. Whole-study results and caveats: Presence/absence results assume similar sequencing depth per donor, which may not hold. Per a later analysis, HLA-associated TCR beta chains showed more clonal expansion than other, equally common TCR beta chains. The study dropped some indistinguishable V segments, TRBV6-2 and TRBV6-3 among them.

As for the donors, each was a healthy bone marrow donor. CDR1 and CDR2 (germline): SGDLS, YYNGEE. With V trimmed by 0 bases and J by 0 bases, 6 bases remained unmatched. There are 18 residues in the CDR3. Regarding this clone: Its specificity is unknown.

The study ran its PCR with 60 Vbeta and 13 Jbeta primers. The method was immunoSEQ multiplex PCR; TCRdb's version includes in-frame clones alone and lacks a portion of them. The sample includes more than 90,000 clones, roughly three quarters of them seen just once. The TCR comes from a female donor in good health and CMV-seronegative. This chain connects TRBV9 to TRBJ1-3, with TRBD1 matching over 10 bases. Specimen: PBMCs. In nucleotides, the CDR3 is TGTGCCAGCAGCGTAGGATGGGACAGGGGTTACTCTGGAAACACCATATATTTT. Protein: CASSVGWDRGYSGNTIYF. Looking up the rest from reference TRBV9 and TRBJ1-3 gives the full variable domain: DSGVTQTPKHLITATGQRVTLRCSPRSGDLSVYWYQQSLDQGLQFLIQYYNGEERAKGNILERFSAQQFPDLHSELNLSSLELGDSALYFCASSVGWDRGYSGNTIYFGEGSWLTVV.